Below are 32 T cell receptor beta chains sequenced from a single sample in a study of Tregs in tolerant kidney transplant recipients. Libraries were prepared by immunoSEQ multiplex PCR; TCRdb keeps only in-frame clonotypes and omits some of them. The repertoire holds some 69,000 clones, with roughly 89% as singletons. The sample taken for sequencing was CD4+ T cells from blood. Receptor source: a human donor in good health.

The genes are TRBV30 and TRBJ1-2, with 9 bases that match TRBD1. The CDR3 totals 15 residues. The germline V gene encodes CDR1 GTSNPN and CDR2 SVGIG (reference sequence). Losses at the gene ends were 0 bases for V and 4 bases for J; bases not matched to a gene: 6. In nucleotides, the CDR3 is TGTGCCTGGAGTGTAGGAACAGGGGGCGGCTATGGCTACACCTTC. This translates into CAWSVGTGGGYGYTF.

The chain couples TRBV4-3 to TRBJ1-2; TRBD1 matches 9 bases. The CDR3 runs 15 residues. J gave up 3 bases and V 2 bases, and 4 bases lay outside the gene matches. Germline lookup yields CDR1 LGHNA and CDR2 YSLEER. This chain's CDR3 is CASSQKWTGDYGYTF. Here the CDR3 DNA reads TGCGCCAGCAGCCAAAAGTGGACAGGGGACTATGGCTACACCTTC.

The chain employs TRBV6-5 and TRBJ1-2, with D tentatively TRBD1 (5 bases). This CDR3 contains 15 residues. Per germline, CDR1 MNHEY and CDR2 SVGAGI. Trimming shortened V by 0 bases and J by 4 bases, and 12 bases separated the two germline ends. The CDR3 region has the DNA TGTGCCAGCAGTTACTCGGGGGTTGGCGGCTATGGCTACACCTTC. The encoded protein is CASSYSGVGGYGYTF.

The chain has TRBV7-2 and TRBJ2-3, with 10 bases fitting TRBD2. CDR1 and CDR2 (germline): SGHTA, FQGNSA. The CDR3 consists of 15 residues. Losses at the gene ends were 5 bases for V and 5 bases for J; bases not matched to a gene: 7. The CDR3 sequence: CASSRSGRAVDTQYF. In DNA form, the CDR3 reads TGTGCCAGCAGCCGGAGCGGGAGGGCCGTAGATACGCAGTATTTT.

This chain connects TRBV5-1 to TRBJ2-7; 8 nucleotides match TRBD1. CDR3 size: 15 residues. The V segment lost 3 bases and the J segment 1 base; nucleotides outside the gene matches: 6. Germline V gives CDR1 SGHRS, CDR2 YFSETQ. The CDR3 is CASSSGQGLSYEQYF. The CDR3, as DNA: TGCGCCAGCAGCTCAGGACAGGGACTTTCCTACGAGCAGTACTTC.

The rearrangement joins TRBV6-4 to TRBJ2-3; TRBD2 agrees at 16 bases. Germline V gene data show CDR1 as MRHNA and CDR2 as SNTAGT. The CDR3 is 18 residues long. Unmatched junction bases numbered 9, after V lost 4 bases and J lost 5 bases. The CDR3 DNA is TGTGCCAGCAGTGCGTCGGGACTAGCGGGAGGGTCGAGAGATACGCAGTATTTT. Amino acid sequence: CASSASGLAGGSRDTQYF.

This chain joins TRBV5-6 and TRBJ1-5, with 7 bases identical to TRBD1. With V trimmed by 2 bases and J by 6 bases, 5 bases remained unmatched. This CDR3 spans 14 amino acids. Germline V CDR1 and CDR2: SGHDT, YYEEEE. This CDR3 is CASSFYRGTQPQHF. The CDR3 nucleotides read TGTGCCAGCAGCTTTTACAGGGGTACTCAGCCCCAGCATTTT.

The V gene is TRBV4-3, the J gene TRBJ1-1; 8 bases fit TRBD1. The V gene's germline CDR1 is LGHNA and CDR2 YSLEER. The CDR3 loop spans 16 amino acids. V gave up 1 base and J gave up 4 bases; unmatched junction bases: 8. The CDR3 is CASSQGNTGGVTEAFF. CDR3 bases: TGCGCCAGCAGCCAAGGGAACACAGGGGGGGTCACTGAAGCTTTCTTT.

The chain joins TRBV6-1 to TRBJ1-1; 7 bases map to TRBD1. This CDR3 is 15 amino acids long. Trimming took 7 bases from V and 0 from J; bases not matched to a gene: 8. Germline CDR1 reads MNHNS; CDR2 reads SASEGT. CDR3 sequence reads: CASKKETGLNTEAFF. CDR3 nucleotides: TGTGCCAGCAAAAAAGAGACAGGGCTGAACACTGAAGCTTTCTTT.

The J gene is TRBJ1-1, the V gene TRBV5-1, with a tentative D call TRBD1 (6 bases). CDR1 and CDR2 from the germline V gene are SGHRS and YFSETQ. The CDR3 totals 14 residues. V lost 2 bases to trimming and J lost 3 bases, with 11 bases between them. The CDR3 coding sequence is TGCGCCAGCAGCTTTATTAGGGGGGACACTGAAGCTTTCTTT. Protein product: CASSFIRGDTEAFF.

CDR3 DNA: TGTGCCAGCAGCTTCATCACAGATACGCAGTATTTT. Amino acid sequence: CASSFITDTQYF. V is TRBV11-3 and J is TRBJ2-3, with D unclear. The V and J ends lost 3 bases and 2 bases respectively, with 3 bases between them. Germline loops: CDR1 SGHNT, CDR2 YENEEA. This CDR3 is 12 amino acids long.

The chain recombines TRBV5-1 with TRBJ2-5; possible D gene TRBD2, 6 bases. The CDR3 extends over 14 amino acids. Trimming removed 4 bases at V and 2 bases at J, with 12 bases between. In germline, CDR1 is SGHRS, CDR2 YFSETQ. The CDR3 coding sequence is TGCGCCAGCAGCACAGGACTACTACAAGAGACCCAGTACTTC. Its protein is CASSTGLLQETQYF.

The gene calls are TRBV2 and TRBJ2-5; D is possibly TRBD2 (6 bases). CDR1 is SNHLY and CDR2 is FYNNEI in the germline V gene. The CDR3 loop spans 17 amino acids. The V and J ends lost 1 base and 2 bases respectively, with 17 bases between them. For the CDR3, the DNA is TGTGCCAGCAGTGAAGGACCCCCGGGACTGGTACAAGAGACCCAGTACTTC. Translating gives CASSEGPPGLVQETQYF.

The CDR3 region has the DNA TGTGCCAGCAGTTCCCGGGACATCCTCACTGAAGCTTTCTTT. Protein product: CASSSRDILTEAFF. This chain connects TRBV6-5 to TRBJ1-1, with D tentatively TRBD1 (6 bases). Germline-derived CDR1 and CDR2 are MNHEY and SVGAGI. CDR3 length: 14 amino acids. V was clipped by 4 bases and J by 4 bases, with 13 bases between them.

The rearrangement uses TRBV4-3 and TRBJ1-2; D unresolved. The ends were cut back, 1 base at V and 1 base at J, with 10 bases in the middle. Germline V gives CDR1 LGHNA, CDR2 YSLEER. This CDR3 spans 15 amino acids. The CDR3 region has the DNA TGCGCCAGCAGCCAAGTAAACCGGGGTAACTATGGCTACACCTTC. Translating gives CASSQVNRGNYGYTF.

The rearrangement links TRBV30 to TRBJ2-7; D remains ambiguous. CDR1 GTSNPN and CDR2 SVGIG come from the germline V gene (reference sequence). This CDR3 has 11 residues. V was pared by 4 bases and J by 4 bases, with 8 bases between. CDR3 amino acids: CAWKLTYEQYF. The CDR3 bases are TGTGCCTGGAAATTGACTTACGAGCAGTACTTC.

V and J are TRBV6-5 and TRBJ1-6; D is undetermined. The CDR3 sequence is 14 residues long. The V gene's germline CDR1 is MNHEY and CDR2 SVGAGI. V lost 0 bases and J lost 8, with 8 bases in between. The CDR3: CASSYSGYDSPLHF. CDR3 in DNA: TGTGCCAGCAGTTACTCGGGGTATGATTCACCCCTCCACTTT.

The genes are TRBV9 and TRBJ1-5; D is unclear. Trimming shortened V by 3 bases and J by 4 bases, and 32 bases separated the two germline ends. Germline CDR1 SGDLS, CDR2 YYNGEE. The CDR3 has 21 residues. CDR3 loop: CASSALVGPPLHSGLNQPQHF. DNA of the CDR3: TGTGCCAGCAGCGCCTTAGTGGGTCCTCCGTTACACTCGGGTTTAAATCAGCCCCAGCATTTT. Full variable domain (outside the CDR3, taken from reference TRBV9 and TRBJ1-5): DSGVTQTPKHLITATGQRVTLRCSPRSGDLSVYWYQQSLDQGLQFLIQYYNGEERAKGNILERFSAQQFPDLHSELNLSSLELGDSALYFCASSALVGPPLHSGLNQPQHFGDGTRLSIL.

This clone has a handful of counts. V and J are TRBV6-6 and TRBJ2-3; 10 bases are a match to TRBD2. CDR3 length: 16 amino acids. In germline, CDR1 is MNHNY, CDR2 SVGAGI (reference sequence). J was trimmed by 3 bases and V by 6 bases; bases with no gene match: 9. The CDR3 here is CASSTGLAALTDTQYF. DNA of the CDR3: TGTGCCAGCAGCACCGGACTAGCGGCTCTTACAGATACGCAGTATTTT.

The chain combines TRBV6-5 with TRBJ2-1, with unresolved D. This CDR3 comprises 15 residues. Trimming pared 5 bases from V and 0 bases from J, leaving 11 bases between. The germline CDR1 and CDR2 sequences are MNHEY and SVGAGI. In nucleotides, the CDR3 is TGTGCCAGCAGTCCACGGGCGAGCTCCTACAATGAGCAGTTCTTC. This codes for CASSPRASSYNEQFF.

V usage is TRBV14 and J usage is TRBJ2-3; 7 bases match TRBD1. CDR3 size: 14 residues. Germline CDR1 and CDR2: SGHDN and FVKESK. The V gene end was trimmed by 7 bases and the J gene end by 2 bases; junction bases not matched to a gene: 6. Here the CDR3 reads CASKSRGYTDTQYF. DNA for the CDR3: TGTGCCAGCAAATCCAGGGGGTACACAGATACGCAGTATTTT. Variable domain in full (rest from reference TRBV14 and TRBJ2-3): EAGVTQFPSHSVIEKGQTVTLRCDPISGHDNLYWYRRVMGKEIKFLLHFVKESKQDESGMPNNRFLAERTGGTYSTLKVQPAELEDSGVYFCASKSRGYTDTQYFGPGTRLTVL.

This clone was observed a single time. This rearrangement joins TRBV6-5 to TRBJ2-7; 8 bases agree with TRBD2. Germline V gene lookup returns CDR1 MNHEY and CDR2 SVGAGI. The CDR3 spans 14 residues. V was pared by 8 bases and J by 2 bases, with 8 bases of the junction left unmatched. This chain's CDR3 is CASSRAGVTYEQYF. CDR3 coding DNA: TGTGCCAGCTCACGAGCGGGGGTGACCTACGAGCAGTACTTC.

The rearrangement uses TRBV9 and TRBJ1-6; 8 nucleotides match TRBD1. Germline V gene sequence: CDR1 SGDLS, CDR2 YYNGEE. J was trimmed by 5 bases and V by 1 base; bases with no gene match: 5. This CDR3 comprises 16 residues. This CDR3 is CASSVQGASDNSPLHF. CDR3 nucleotides: TGTGCCAGCAGCGTACAGGGGGCCAGTGATAATTCACCCCTCCACTTT. The variable domain in full, with the rest retrieved from reference TRBV9 and TRBJ1-6, is DSGVTQTPKHLITATGQRVTLRCSPRSGDLSVYWYQQSLDQGLQFLIQYYNGEERAKGNILERFSAQQFPDLHSELNLSSLELGDSALYFCASSVQGASDNSPLHFGNGTRLTVT.

This chain links TRBV30 with TRBJ1-1, with D perhaps matching TRBD1 (5 bases). Germline CDR1 and CDR2: GTSNPN and SVGIG (reference sequence). V lost 3 bases and J 0 bases, leaving 8 bases between the germline ends. CDR3 length: 13 residues. The CDR3 DNA is TGTGCCTGGAGGGCAGGGATGAACACTGAAGCTTTCTTT. Translated: CAWRAGMNTEAFF.

The chain carries TRBV27 and TRBJ2-3, with 14 bases fitting TRBD2. The germline V gene encodes CDR1 MNHEY and CDR2 SMNVEV (reference sequence). V shed 5 bases, J shed 6 bases, and the junction held 10 bases outside the gene matches. The CDR3 sequence is 17 residues long. CDR3 coding DNA: TGTGCCAGCAGTCGGACTAGCGGGGGGTGGTCGGCGGATACGCAGTATTTT. It encodes CASSRTSGGWSADTQYF.

The chain carries TRBV4-3 and TRBJ2-5; 9 bases are a match to TRBD2. This CDR3 contains 17 residues. Trimming took 1 base from V and 5 from J; bases not matched to a gene: 11. CDR1 LGHNA and CDR2 YSLEER come from the germline V gene. For the CDR3, the DNA is TGCGCCAGCAGCCAAGTGGACCTAGCGGGAAACGTGGAGACCCAGTACTTC. Translation gives CASSQVDLAGNVETQYF.

This chain links TRBV6-5 with TRBJ2-7; a weak D match, TRBD1 (6 bases). V was clipped by 3 bases and J by 2 bases, with 11 bases between them. Germline V gene lookup returns CDR1 MNHEY and CDR2 SVGAGI. There are 14 residues in the CDR3. CDR3 residues: CASSYTGIPYEQYF. In DNA form, the CDR3 reads TGTGCCAGCAGTTATACAGGGATCCCCTACGAGCAGTACTTC.

The gene calls are TRBV30 and TRBJ2-5, with TRBD1 as a possible D gene (6 bases). V lost 4 bases to trimming and J lost 5 bases, with 11 bases between them. The CDR3 totals 12 residues. The V gene's germline CDR1 is GTSNPN and CDR2 SVGIG (reference sequence). The CDR3 is CAWTSQGETQYF. Here the CDR3 DNA reads TGTGCCTGGACTTCCCAGGGGGAGACCCAGTACTTC. Based on the CDR3 plus reference TRBV30 and TRBJ2-5, the full variable domain is SQTIHQWPATLVQPVGSPLSLECTVEGTSNPNLYWYRQAAGRGLQLLFYSVGIGQISSEVPQNLSASRPQDRQFILSSKKLLLSDSGFYLCAWTSQGETQYFGPGTRLLVL.

The rearrangement uses TRBV13 and TRBJ2-7, with D uncertain. The CDR3 contains 14 residues. V shed 0 bases and J shed 6 bases, with 12 bases lying between them. The germline V gene has CDR1 PRHDT and CDR2 FYEKMQ (reference sequence). In nucleotides, the CDR3 is TGTGCCAGCAGCTTAGGGGACCTAATGGGCGAGCAGTACTTC. Translated: CASSLGDLMGEQYF.

The genes are TRBV23-1 and TRBJ2-5; D gene ambiguous. Near its end, the DNA agrees better with TRBJ2-7, so the J call may be wrong. TRBV23-1 is given ORF status, its function remaining uncertain. This CDR3 spans 9 amino acids. The DNA for the CDR3 is TGCGCCAACCGTAACGAGCAGTACTTC. Amino acids: CANRNEQYF.

V gene TRBV27 combines with J gene TRBJ2-1; perhaps D is TRBD1 or TRBD2 (5 bases each). From germline, CDR1 is MNHEY and CDR2 SMNVEV (reference sequence). V was cut by 8 bases and J by 6 bases, with 20 bases left in between. The CDR3 consists of 15 residues. The CDR3 DNA follows: TGTGCCAGCTCCCCTCGAGGGGCCTTCGGCAATGAGCAGTTCTTC. Translation gives CASSPRGAFGNEQFF.

This clone was seen a single time. The chain has TRBV2 and TRBJ2-7; 10 bases align to TRBD2. V gave up 6 bases and J gave up 4 bases; unmatched junction bases: 12. Per the germline V gene, CDR1 is SNHLY and CDR2 is FYNNEI. The CDR3 has 16 residues. For the CDR3, the DNA is TGTGCCAGCAGCTCGACGGGGAGCGGGGGGGCATACGAGCAGTACTTC. Translated, it gives CASSSTGSGGAYEQYF.